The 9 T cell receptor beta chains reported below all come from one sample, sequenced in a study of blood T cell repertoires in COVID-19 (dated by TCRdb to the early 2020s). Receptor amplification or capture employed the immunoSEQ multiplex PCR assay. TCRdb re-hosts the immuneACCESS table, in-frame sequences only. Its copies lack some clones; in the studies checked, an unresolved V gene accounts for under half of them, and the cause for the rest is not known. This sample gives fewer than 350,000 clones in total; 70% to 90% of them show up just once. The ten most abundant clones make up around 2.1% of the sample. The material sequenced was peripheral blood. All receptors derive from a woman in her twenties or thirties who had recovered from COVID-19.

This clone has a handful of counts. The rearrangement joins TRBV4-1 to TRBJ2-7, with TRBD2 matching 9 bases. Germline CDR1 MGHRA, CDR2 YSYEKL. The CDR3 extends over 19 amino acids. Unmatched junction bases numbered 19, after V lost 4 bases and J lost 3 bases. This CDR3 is CASSPGWVAGAVTGYEQYF. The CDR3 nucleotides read TGCGCCAGCAGCCCCGGATGGGTAGCGGGAGCAGTCACGGGCTACGAGCAGTACTTC.

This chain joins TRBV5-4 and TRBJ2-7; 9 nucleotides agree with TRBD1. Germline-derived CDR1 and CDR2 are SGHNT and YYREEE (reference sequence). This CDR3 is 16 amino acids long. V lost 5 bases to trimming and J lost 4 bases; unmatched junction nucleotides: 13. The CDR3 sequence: CASSSKIGQGSYEQYF. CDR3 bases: TGTGCCAGCAGTTCAAAAATAGGACAGGGGTCTTACGAGCAGTACTTC.

The CDR3 loop is CASSSDRAYNEQFF. DNA of the CDR3: TGCGCCAGCAGCTCGGACAGGGCCTACAATGAGCAGTTCTTC. This rearrangement joins TRBV5-1 to TRBJ2-1, with 8 positions matching TRBD1. V shed 3 bases and J 2 bases; nucleotides not matched to a gene: 1. The CDR3 is 14 amino acids. The germline V gene has CDR1 SGHRS and CDR2 YFSETQ.

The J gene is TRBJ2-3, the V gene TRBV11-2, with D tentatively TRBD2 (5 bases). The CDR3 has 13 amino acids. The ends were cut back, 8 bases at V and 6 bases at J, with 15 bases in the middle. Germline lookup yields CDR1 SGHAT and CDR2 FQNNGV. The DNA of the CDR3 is TGTGCCAGCGCACCCCCTGAGCGGGATACGCAGTATTTT. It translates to CASAPPERDTQYF.

CDR3 sequence (DNA): TGTGCCAGCAGCTCACAGGGAAGAGACGAGCAGTTCTTC. It codes for CASSSQGRDEQFF. J is TRBJ2-1 and V is TRBV11-3, with D possibly TRBD1 on 6 matching bases. CDR3 length equals 13 residues. Trimming took 4 bases from V and 10 from J, leaving 14 bases between them. The germline gives CDR1 SGHNT, CDR2 YENEEA.

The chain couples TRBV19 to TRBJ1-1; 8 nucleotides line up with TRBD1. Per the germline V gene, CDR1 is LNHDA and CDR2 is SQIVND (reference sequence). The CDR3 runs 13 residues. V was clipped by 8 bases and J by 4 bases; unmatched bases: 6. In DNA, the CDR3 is TGTGCCAGTTCGACAGGGGAGCGCACTGAAGCTTTCTTT. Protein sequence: CASSTGERTEAFF.

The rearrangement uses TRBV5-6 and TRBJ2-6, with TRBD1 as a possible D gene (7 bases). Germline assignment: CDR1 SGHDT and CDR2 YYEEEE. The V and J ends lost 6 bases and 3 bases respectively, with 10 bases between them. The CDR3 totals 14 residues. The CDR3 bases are TGTGCCAGCAACCAGGGGGGTGGGGCCAACGTCCTGACTTTC. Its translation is CASNQGGGANVLTF.

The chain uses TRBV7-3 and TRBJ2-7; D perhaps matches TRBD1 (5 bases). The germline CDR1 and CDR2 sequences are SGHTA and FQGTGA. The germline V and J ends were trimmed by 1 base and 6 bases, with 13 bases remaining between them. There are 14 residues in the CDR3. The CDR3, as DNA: TGTGCCAGCAGCTTAAGGGCAGGGCCCTCCGAGCAGTACTTC. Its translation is CASSLRAGPSEQYF.

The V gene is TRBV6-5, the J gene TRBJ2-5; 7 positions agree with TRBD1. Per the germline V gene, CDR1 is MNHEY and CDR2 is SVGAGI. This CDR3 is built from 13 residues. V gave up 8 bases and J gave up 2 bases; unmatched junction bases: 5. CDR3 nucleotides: TGTGCCAGCCTGGGACAGCCACAAGAGACCCAGTACTTC. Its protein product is CASLGQPQETQYF.